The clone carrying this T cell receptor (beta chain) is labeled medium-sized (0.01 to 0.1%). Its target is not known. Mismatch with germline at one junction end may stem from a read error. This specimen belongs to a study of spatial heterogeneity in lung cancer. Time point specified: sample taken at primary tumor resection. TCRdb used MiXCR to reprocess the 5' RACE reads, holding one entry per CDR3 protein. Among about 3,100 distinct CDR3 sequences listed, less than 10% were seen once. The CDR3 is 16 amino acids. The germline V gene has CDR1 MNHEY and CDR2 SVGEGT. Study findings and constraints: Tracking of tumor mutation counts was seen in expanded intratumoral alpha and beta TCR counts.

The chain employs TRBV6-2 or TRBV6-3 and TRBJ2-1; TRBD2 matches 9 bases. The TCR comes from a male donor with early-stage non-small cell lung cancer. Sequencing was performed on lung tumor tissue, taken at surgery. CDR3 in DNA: TGTGCCAGCAGGCCGGGGGGGACTAGCTCCAACAATGAGCAGTTCTTC. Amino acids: CASRPGGTSSNNEQFF.